Below, one TCR beta chain is given with its context. What antigen it recognizes has not been identified. A much more abundant neighbour one base away suggests this may be a read error. These data come from a study of regulatory T cells in long-lasting Graves disease (dated by TCRdb to 2020 to 2022). Background for the entire study: In the newly diagnosed Graves' disease group, patients had been taking antithyroid drugs for less than 3 months. The study was registered as a clinical trial and conducted in China. Patients with persistent Graves' disease were compared with patients with newly diagnosed Graves' disease using TCR sequencing and RNA sequencing of peripheral blood. A total of about 33 samples underwent TCR sequencing: 13 from persistent and roughly 20 from newly diagnosed Graves' disease patients. What the authors observed across the whole study: Because the primary lesion, thyroid tissue, could not be accessed, the study looked at peripheral blood alone. Compared with newly diagnosed patients, patients with persistent Graves' disease had lower TCR Shannon entropy and fewer highly expanded clones, which suggests clonal expansion. Persistent disease showed preferential use of TRBV28, TRBJ1-2 and TRBJ2-5, whereas newly diagnosed disease favored TRBV20-1 and TRBJ2-1. Sequencing and analysis were limited to the TCR beta chain. Patients with persistent disease shared more public clonotypes (approximately 2,500) than newly diagnosed patients did (approximately 1,000). The authors noted that the small sample size was a limitation that may lower accuracy.

From the cysteine through the phenylalanine, the CDR3 covers 13 amino acids. Only CDR3 DNA is held: 39 bases, read in frame from base 1. CDR1 is given as SNHLY and CDR2 as FYNNEI, both from the germline V gene. Libraries came from multiplex PCR. The sequencer was an Illumina HiSeq 4000. CDR3 regions were amplified by Arm-PCR with iRepertoire HTBI primers to construct TCR beta libraries. Before sequencing, the PCR products went through gel purification. The study's own analysis went as follows. Gene usage analysis of CDR3 amino acid clonotypes used the 50 to 70 TRBV and 14 to 15 TRBJ segments found across samples. COPE and FqMerger were used to merge the filtered high-quality paired reads into contigs. BLAST was used to align contigs to the IMGT TRBV, TRBD and TRBJ reference genes, and CDR3 was defined following IMGT. Clonotypes above 0.1% frequency were classified as highly expanded clones. Shannon entropy was used to measure repertoire diversity, and the Gini coefficient was used to measure V-J evenness. A clonotype was considered public if more than one individual shared it. TCRdb handled the public reads itself, with Q25 trimming in fastp and clone calling in MiXCR, and kept productive beta chains. Records with the same CDR3 protein are collapsed into one entry carrying the most frequent genes and DNA. The V and J calls follow TCRdb's processing rather than the paper's. The sample table lists under 400,000 distinct CDR3 sequences, around 17% of them with a count of one. The ten most abundant clones make up around 27% of the sample.

The meaning of the sample's time point label: newly diagnosed GD, antithyroid drugs for less than 3 months. For both TCR sequencing and RNA sequencing, RNA was extracted from PBMCs in TRIzol. The diagnosis of Graves' disease followed American Thyroid Association guidelines. Recruitment of patients was carried out at an endocrinology department in Xi'an, China. From each patient, nine milliliters of peripheral blood was collected into an EDTA anticoagulant tube. Ficoll Paque Plus density gradient separation was used to isolate PBMCs, and no further T cell sorting was performed. An Agilent 2100 Bioanalyzer and agarose gel were used to check RNA quality, while a NanoDrop 2000 measured RNA concentration. This sample was shared with a second study, whose subject was T cells in Graves' hyperthyroidism and ophthalmopathy. As described in the second report: A patient counted as having stable Graves' hyperthyroidism if no progression to ophthalmopathy occurred over 18 months of follow-up. Hyperthyroidism patients were aged 18 to 65 years and newly diagnosed, with disease duration of less than 2 months. The study excluded patients with uncontrolled infections, other autoimmune diseases, pregnancy or lactation. Diagnoses were based on clinical symptoms, serum thyroxine and TRAb, thyroid ultrasound and orbital computed tomography. For the first round of RT-PCR on the TCR CDR3, the HTBI primer set was used together with the Qiagen OneStep RT-PCR kit. Most expanded thyroid clonotypes (frequency above 0.001) were also detected in blood, a finding suggesting that blood repertoires may reflect thyroid immune responses. A 13 V-J signature model separated ophthalmopathy from stable hyperthyroidism, with about 90% sensitivity and about 81% specificity in cross-validation and 80%/75% in testing. In validation, the model predicted progression to ophthalmopathy a median of 6.5 months before onset, with roughly 71% sensitivity and roughly 79% specificity. A discovery cohort of around 98 patients, roughly 40 with Graves' ophthalmopathy and approximately 55 with stable Graves' hyperthyroidism, was used to find distinguishing TCR V-J signatures. An independent validation cohort of under 20 hyperthyroidism patients and approximately 16 patients who later progressed to ophthalmopathy tested prospective prediction of ophthalmopathy. The 75 to 100 discovery patients were divided at random into training and test sets in a 7:3 ratio. Thyroid tissue and blood T-cell repertoires from about 6 Graves' hyperthyroidism patients were also compared in the study. After sampling, hyperthyroidism patients received methimazole starting at 30 mg daily, and ophthalmopathy patients received high-dose intravenous methylprednisolone. Libraries were constructed in a second round of multiplex PCR, after which size selection and purification were carried out. Libraries were sequenced paired-end with 100 bp reads on an Illumina HiSeq2000. SOAPnuke was used to process the raw data, throwing out any read that contained adapters or uncalled bases, had a mean Phred below 15, or lacked an exact constant-primer or identifier match. COPE v1.2.5 was used to merge the high-quality paired reads, and each unique nucleotide sequence was defined as a clonotype. MiTCR v1.1 was used to align clonotypes to the IMGT TRBV, TRBD and TRBJ reference segments. The analysis included only V-J combinations with a frequency above 0.0001, which together covered more than 98% of the repertoires. A TCS score was defined as the ratio of F50 (clonal expansion) to E x V (chaos), with BLOSUM62-based TCRdist applied between CDR3 peptides within each V-J. Welch's t-statistics and random forest reduced approximately 520 V-J features to about 12, which were used in a naive Bayes classifier (R e1071). Sample size was not statistically predetermined, and investigators were not blinded to group allocation. The paper describes TCR Vbeta CDR3 sequencing of 135 peripheral blood samples, made up of 43 ophthalmopathy patients, around 73 hyperthyroidism patients and 17 progressor patients.

The chain is assembled from TRBV2 and TRBJ2-3; the junction holds 7 bases that match TRBD1. The DNA end is more similar to TRBJ2-7, so the J call may be wrong. This clonotype was obtained from a man aged 40-49 years with Graves disease. Donor details come from another sample of the same person, matched by shared clones. This specimen consisted of peripheral blood mononuclear cells (PBMCs), obtained at new diagnosis, from a patient treated with antithyroid drugs. The DNA reads TGTGCCAGCGTACGGGACAGAGGCTACGAGCAGTACTTC. Its protein is CASVRDRGYEQYF.